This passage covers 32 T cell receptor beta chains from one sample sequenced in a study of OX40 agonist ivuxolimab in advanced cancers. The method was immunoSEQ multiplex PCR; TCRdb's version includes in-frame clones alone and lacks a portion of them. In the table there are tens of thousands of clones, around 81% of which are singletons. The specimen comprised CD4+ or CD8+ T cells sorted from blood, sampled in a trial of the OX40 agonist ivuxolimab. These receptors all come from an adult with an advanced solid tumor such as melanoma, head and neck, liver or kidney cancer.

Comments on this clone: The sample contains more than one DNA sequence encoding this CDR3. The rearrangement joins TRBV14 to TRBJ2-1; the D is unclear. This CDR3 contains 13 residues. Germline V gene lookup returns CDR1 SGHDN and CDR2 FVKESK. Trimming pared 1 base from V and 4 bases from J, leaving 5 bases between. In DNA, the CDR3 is TGTGCCAGCAGCCAAGGGCCATACAATGAGCAGTTCTTC. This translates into CASSQGPYNEQFF.

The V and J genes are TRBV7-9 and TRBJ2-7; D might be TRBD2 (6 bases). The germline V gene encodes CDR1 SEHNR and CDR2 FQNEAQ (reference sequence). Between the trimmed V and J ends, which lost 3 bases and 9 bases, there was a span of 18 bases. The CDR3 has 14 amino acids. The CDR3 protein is CASSLAGQASAQYF. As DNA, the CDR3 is TGTGCCAGCAGCTTGGCAGGGCAGGCTAGCGCGCAGTACTTC.

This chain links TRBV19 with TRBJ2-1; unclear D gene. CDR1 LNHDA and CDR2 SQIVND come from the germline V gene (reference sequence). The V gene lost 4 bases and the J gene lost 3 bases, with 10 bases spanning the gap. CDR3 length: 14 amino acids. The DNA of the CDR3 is TGTGCCAGTAGTAACTCCCTTAGCTACAATGAGCAGTTCTTC. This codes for CASSNSLSYNEQFF.

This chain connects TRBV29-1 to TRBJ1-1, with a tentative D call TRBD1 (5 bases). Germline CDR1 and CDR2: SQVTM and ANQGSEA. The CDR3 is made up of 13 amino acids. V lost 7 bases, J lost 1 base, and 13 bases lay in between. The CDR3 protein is CSGSQGTNTEAFF. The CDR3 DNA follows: TGCAGCGGAAGCCAGGGCACGAACACTGAAGCTTTCTTT. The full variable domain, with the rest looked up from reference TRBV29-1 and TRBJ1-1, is SAVISQKPSRDICQRGTSLTIQCQVDSQVTMMFWYRQQPGQSLTLIATANQGSEATYESGFVIDKFPISRPNLTFSTLTVSNMSPEDSSIYLCSGSQGTNTEAFFGQGTRLTVV.

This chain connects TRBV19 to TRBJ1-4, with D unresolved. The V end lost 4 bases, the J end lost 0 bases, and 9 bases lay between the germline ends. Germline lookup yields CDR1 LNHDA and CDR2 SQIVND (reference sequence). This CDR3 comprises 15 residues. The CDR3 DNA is TGTGCCAGTAGTACCTCCGGGGCAACTAATGAAAAACTGTTTTTT. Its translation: CASSTSGATNEKLFF.

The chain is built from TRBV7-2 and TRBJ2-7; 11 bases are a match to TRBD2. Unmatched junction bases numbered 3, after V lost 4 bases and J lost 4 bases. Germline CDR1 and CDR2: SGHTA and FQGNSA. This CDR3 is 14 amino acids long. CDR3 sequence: CASSSTSGGYEQYF. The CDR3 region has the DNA TGTGCCAGCAGCTCTACTAGCGGGGGATACGAGCAGTACTTC.

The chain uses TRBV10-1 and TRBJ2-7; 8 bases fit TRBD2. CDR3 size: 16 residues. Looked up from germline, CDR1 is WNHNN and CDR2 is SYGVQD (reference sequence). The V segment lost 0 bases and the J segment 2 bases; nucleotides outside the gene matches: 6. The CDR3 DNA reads TGCGCCAGCAGTGAGTCGATGCTAGCGGGCACCTACGAGCAGTACTTC. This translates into CASSESMLAGTYEQYF.

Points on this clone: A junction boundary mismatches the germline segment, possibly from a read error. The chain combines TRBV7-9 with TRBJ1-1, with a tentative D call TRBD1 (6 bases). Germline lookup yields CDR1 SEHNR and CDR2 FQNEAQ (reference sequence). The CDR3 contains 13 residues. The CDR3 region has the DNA TGTGCCAGCAGTTTAGGGGGGGACACTGAAGCTTTCTTT. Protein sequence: CASSLGGDTEAFF.

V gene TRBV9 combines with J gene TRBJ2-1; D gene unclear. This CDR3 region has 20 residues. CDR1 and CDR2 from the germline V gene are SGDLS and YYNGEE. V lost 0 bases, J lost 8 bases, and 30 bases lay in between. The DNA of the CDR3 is TGTGCCAGCAGCGTAGTGCAGACCCCTCGGCCCACCCCCTTCGAACATGAGCAGTTCTTC. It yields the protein CASSVVQTPRPTPFEHEQFF.

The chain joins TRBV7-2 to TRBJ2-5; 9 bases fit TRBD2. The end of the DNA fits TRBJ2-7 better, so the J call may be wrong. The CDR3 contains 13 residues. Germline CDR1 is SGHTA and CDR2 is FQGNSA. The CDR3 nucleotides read TGTGCCAGCAGCTTCGGCGGGGGGGTCGAGCAGTACTTC. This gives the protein CASSFGGGVEQYF.

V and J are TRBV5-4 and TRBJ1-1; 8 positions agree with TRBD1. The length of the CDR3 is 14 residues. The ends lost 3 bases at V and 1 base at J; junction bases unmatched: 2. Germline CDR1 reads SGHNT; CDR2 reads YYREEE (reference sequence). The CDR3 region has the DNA TGTGCCAGCAGCTCCGACAGGGGGAACACTGAAGCTTTCTTT. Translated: CASSSDRGNTEAFF.

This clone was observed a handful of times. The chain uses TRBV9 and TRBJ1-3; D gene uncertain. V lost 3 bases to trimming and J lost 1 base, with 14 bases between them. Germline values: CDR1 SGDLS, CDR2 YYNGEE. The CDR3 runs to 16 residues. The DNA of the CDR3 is TGTGCCAGCAGCGACGCCGGGATGAGGTCTGGAAACACCATATATTTT. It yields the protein CASSDAGMRSGNTIYF. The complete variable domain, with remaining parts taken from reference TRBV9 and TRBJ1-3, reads DSGVTQTPKHLITATGQRVTLRCSPRSGDLSVYWYQQSLDQGLQFLIQYYNGEERAKGNILERFSAQQFPDLHSELNLSSLELGDSALYFCASSDAGMRSGNTIYFGEGSWLTVV.

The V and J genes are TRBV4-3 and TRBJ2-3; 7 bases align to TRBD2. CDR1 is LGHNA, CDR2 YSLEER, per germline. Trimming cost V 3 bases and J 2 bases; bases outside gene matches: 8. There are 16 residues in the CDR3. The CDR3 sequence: CASSQAGVGNTDTQYF. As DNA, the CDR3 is TGCGCCAGCAGCCAGGCGGGAGTGGGAAACACAGATACGCAGTATTTT.

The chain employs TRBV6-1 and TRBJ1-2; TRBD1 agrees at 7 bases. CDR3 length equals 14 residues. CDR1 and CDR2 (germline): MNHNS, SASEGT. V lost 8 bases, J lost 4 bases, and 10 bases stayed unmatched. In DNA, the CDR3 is TGTGCCAGCTCGGGGCAGGGGGGGGTCTATGGCTACACCTTC. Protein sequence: CASSGQGGVYGYTF.

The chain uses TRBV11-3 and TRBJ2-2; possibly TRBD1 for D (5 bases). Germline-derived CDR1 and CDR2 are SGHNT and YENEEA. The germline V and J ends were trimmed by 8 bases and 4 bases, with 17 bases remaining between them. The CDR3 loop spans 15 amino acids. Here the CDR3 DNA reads TGTGCCAGCGGAAAGGGCAGGGCGGTCACCGGGGAGCTGTTTTTT. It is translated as CASGKGRAVTGELFF.

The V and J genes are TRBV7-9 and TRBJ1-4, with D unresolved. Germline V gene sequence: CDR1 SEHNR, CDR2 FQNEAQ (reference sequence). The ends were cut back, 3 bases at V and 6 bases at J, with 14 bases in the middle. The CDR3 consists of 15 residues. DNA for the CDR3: TGTGCCAGCAGCTTCGTGTCGGGGTCGGATGAAAAACTGTTTTTT. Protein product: CASSFVSGSDEKLFF.

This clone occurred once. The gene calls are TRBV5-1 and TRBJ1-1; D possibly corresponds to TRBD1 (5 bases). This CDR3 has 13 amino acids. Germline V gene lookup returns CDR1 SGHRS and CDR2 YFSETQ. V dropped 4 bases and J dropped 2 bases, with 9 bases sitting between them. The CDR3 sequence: CASSLGVNTEAFF. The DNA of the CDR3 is TGCGCCAGCAGCCTGGGGGTAAACACTGAAGCTTTCTTT.

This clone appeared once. The CDR3 region is CAISDRTGLETQYF. The CDR3 DNA follows: TGTGCCATCAGTGACCGGACAGGGCTCGAGACCCAGTACTTC. The V and J genes are TRBV10-3 and TRBJ2-5; 8 bases are a match to TRBD1. Germline-derived CDR1 and CDR2 are ENHRY and SYGVKD. The CDR3 covers 14 residues. The ends lost 3 bases at V and 5 bases at J; junction bases unmatched: 5.

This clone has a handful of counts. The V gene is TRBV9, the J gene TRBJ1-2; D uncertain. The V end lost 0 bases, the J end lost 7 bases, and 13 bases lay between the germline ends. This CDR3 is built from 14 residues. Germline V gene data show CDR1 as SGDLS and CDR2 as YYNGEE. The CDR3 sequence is CASSVDGGYGGYTF. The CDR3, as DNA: TGTGCCAGCAGCGTAGATGGAGGGTACGGTGGCTACACCTTC.

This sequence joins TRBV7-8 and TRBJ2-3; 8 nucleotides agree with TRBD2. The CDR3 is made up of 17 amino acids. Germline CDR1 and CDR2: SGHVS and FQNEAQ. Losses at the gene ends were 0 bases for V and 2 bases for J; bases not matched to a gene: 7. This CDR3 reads CASSLALRAGVTDTQYF. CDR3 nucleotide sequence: TGTGCCAGCAGCTTAGCACTTAGAGCGGGGGTCACAGATACGCAGTATTTT.

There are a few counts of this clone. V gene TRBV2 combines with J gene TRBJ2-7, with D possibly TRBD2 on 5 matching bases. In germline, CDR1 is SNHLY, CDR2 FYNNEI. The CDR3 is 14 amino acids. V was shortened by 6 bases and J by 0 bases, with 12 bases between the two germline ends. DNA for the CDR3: TGTGCCAGCAGGCGGGCCCCAAGCTCCTACGAGCAGTACTTC. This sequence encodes CASRRAPSSYEQYF.

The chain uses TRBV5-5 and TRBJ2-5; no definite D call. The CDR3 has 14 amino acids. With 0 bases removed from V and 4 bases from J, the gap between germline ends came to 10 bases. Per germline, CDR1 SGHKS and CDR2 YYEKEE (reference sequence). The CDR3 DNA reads TGTGCCAGCAGCTTGGAGGGCAGGACAGAGACCCAGTACTTC. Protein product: CASSLEGRTETQYF.

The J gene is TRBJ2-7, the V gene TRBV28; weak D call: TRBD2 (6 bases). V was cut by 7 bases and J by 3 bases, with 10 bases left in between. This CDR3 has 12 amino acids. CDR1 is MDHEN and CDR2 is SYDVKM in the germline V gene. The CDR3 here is CASKGGIYEQYF. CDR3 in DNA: TGTGCCAGCAAGGGCGGGATCTACGAGCAGTACTTC.

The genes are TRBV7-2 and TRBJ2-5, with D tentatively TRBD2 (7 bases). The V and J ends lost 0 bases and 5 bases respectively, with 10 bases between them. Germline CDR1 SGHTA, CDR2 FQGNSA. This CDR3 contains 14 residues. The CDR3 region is CASSLAGGVETQYF. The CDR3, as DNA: TGTGCCAGCAGCTTAGCAGGGGGGGTGGAGACCCAGTACTTC.

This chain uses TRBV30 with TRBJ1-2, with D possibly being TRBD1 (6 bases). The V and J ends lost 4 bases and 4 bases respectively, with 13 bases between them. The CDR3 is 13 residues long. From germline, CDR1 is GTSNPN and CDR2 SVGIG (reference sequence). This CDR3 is CAWKGTGPYGYTF. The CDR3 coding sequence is TGTGCCTGGAAGGGAACAGGGCCCTATGGCTACACCTTC.

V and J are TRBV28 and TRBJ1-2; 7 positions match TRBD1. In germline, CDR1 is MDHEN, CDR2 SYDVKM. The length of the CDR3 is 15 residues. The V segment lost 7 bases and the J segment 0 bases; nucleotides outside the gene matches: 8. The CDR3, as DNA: TGTGCCAGCATCTACAGGGGTTCCGCTAACTATGGCTACACCTTC. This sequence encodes CASIYRGSANYGYTF.

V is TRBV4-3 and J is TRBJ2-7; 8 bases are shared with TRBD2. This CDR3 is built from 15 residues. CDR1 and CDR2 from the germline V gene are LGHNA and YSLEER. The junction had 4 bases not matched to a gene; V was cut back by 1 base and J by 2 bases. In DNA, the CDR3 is TGCGCCAGCAGCCAAGGCTTCGGGGGGGCCTACGAGCAGTACTTC. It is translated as CASSQGFGGAYEQYF.

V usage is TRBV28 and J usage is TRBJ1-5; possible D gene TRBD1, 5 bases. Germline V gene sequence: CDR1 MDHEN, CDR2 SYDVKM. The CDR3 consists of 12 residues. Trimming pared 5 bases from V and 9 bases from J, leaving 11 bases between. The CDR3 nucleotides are TGTGCCAGCAGTCAGGGTGTCGGGCCCCAGCATTTT. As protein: CASSQGVGPQHF. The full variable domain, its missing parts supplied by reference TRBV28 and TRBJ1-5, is DVKVTQSSRYLVKRTGEKVFLECVQDMDHENMFWYRQDPGLGLRLIYFSYDVKMKEKGDIPEGYSVSREKKERFSLILESASTNQTSMYLCASSQGVGPQHFGDGTRLSIL.

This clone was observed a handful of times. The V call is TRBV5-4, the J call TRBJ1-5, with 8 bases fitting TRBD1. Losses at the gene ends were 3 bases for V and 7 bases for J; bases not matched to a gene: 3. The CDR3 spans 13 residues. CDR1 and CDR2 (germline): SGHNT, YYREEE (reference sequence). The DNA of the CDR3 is TGTGCCAGCAGCTCGGACAGGGAACAGCCCCAGCATTTT. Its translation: CASSSDREQPQHF.

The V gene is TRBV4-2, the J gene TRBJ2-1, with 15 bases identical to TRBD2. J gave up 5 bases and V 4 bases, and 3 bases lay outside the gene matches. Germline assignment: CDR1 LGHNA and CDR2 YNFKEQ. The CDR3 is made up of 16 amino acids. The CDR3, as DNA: TGTGCCAGCAGCCGGACTAGCGGGGGGGCCGACAATGAGCAGTTCTTC. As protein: CASSRTSGGADNEQFF.

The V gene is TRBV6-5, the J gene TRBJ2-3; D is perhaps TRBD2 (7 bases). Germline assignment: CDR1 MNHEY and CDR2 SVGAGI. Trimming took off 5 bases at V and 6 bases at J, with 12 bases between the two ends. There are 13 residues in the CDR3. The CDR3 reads CASSQGRGDTQYF. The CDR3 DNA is TGTGCCAGCAGTCAGGGGAGGGGTGATACGCAGTATTTT.

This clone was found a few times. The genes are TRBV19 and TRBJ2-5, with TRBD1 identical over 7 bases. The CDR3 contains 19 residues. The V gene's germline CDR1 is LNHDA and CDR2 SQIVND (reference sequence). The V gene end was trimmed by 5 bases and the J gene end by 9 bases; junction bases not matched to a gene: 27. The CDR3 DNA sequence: TGTGCCAGTAGTCACCTAGGGGGCGGAGAAGACCCTACCCAGAGGTCCCAGTACTTC. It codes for CASSHLGGGEDPTQRSQYF.